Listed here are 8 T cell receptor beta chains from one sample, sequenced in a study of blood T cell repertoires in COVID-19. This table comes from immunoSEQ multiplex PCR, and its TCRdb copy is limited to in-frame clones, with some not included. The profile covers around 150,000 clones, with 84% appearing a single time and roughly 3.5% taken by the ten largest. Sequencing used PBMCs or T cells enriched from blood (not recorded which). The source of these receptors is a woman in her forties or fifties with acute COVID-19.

The CDR3 region has the DNA TGCAGCGTTGACAGGGGGCTTTTTGGCTACACCTTC. Protein sequence: CSVDRGLFGYTF. V usage is TRBV29-1 and J usage is TRBJ1-2, with 8 positions matching TRBD1. J lost 7 bases, V lost 3 bases, and 4 bases had no gene match. This CDR3 is 12 amino acids long. Germline V gives CDR1 SQVTM, CDR2 ANQGSEA.

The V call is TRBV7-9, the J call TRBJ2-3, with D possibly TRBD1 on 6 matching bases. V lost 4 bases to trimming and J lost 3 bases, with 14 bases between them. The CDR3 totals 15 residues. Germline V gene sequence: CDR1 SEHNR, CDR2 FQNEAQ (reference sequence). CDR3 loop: CASSSISDRTDTQYF. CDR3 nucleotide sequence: TGTGCCAGCAGCTCCATAAGCGACAGGACAGATACGCAGTATTTT.

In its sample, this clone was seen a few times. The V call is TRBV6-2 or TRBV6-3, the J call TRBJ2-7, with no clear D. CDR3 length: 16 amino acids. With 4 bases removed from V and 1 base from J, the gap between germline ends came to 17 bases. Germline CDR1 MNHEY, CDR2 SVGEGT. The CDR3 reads CASSFQADMLSYEQYF. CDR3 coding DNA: TGTGCCAGCAGTTTCCAGGCAGACATGCTATCCTACGAGCAGTACTTC.

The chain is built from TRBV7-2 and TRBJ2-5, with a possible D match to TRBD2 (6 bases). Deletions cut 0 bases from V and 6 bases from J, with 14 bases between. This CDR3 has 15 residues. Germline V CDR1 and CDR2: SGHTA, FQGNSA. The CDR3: CASSLARVEGQTQYF. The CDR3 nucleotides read TGTGCCAGCAGCTTAGCGCGGGTGGAGGGACAGACCCAGTACTTC.

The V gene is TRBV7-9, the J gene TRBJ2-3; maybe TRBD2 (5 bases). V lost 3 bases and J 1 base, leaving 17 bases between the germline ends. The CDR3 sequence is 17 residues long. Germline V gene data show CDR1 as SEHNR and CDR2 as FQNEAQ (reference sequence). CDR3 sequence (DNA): TGTGCCAGCAGCTTGAGAGCGGCCTCCCCGGGCACAGATACGCAGTATTTT. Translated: CASSLRAASPGTDTQYF.

CDR3 in amino acids: CASSPQGIRKLAGGLNTQYF. The CDR3 bases are TGTGCCAGCAGTCCCCAGGGTATAAGGAAACTAGCGGGAGGCCTTAATACGCAGTATTTT. V is TRBV7-3 and J is TRBJ2-3; 12 bases align to TRBD2. CDR1 and CDR2 (germline): SGHTA, FQGTGA. The V segment lost 6 bases and the J segment 7 bases; nucleotides outside the gene matches: 23. The CDR3 spans 20 residues.

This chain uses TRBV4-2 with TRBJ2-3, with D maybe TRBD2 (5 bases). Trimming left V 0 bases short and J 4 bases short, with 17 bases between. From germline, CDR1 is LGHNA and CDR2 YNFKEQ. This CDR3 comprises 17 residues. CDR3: CASSQEVLGVQADTQYF. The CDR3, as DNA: TGTGCCAGCAGCCAAGAGGTCTTGGGAGTCCAGGCAGATACGCAGTATTTT.

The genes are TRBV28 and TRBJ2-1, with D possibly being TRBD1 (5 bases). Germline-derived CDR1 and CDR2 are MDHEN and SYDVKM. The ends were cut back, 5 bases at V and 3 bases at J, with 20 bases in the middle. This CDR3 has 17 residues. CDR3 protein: CASSPGSGPSYYNEQFF. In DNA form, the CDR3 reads TGTGCCAGCAGTCCGGGCTCAGGGCCCTCGTACTACAATGAGCAGTTCTTC.